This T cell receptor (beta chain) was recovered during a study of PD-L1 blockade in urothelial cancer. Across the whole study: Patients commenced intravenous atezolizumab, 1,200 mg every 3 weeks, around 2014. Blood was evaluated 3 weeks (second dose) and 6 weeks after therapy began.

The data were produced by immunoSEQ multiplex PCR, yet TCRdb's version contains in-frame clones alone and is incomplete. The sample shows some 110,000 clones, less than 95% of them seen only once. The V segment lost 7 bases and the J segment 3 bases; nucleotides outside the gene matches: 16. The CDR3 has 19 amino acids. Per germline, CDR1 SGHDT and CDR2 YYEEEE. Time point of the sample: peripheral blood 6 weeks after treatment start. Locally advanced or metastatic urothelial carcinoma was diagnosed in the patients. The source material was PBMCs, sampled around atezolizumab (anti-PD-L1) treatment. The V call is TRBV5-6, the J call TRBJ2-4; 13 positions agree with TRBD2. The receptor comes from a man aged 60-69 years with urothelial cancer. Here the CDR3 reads CASEQFGLAGEEVKNIQYF. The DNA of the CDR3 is TGTGCCAGCGAACAATTCGGACTAGCGGGAGAGGAGGTCAAAAACATTCAGTACTTC.